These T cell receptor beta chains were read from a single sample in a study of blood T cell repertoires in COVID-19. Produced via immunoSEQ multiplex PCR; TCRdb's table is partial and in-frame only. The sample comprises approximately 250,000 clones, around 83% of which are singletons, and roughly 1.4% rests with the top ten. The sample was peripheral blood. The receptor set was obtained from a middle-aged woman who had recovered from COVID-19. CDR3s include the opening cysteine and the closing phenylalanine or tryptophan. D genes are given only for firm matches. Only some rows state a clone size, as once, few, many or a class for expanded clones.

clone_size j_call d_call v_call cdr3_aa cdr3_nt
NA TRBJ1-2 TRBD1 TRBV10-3 CAITGTGDYGYTF TGTGCCATTACCGGGACAGGGGACTATGGCTACACCTTC
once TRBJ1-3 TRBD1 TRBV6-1 CASSDKTGVAGNTIYF TGTGCCAGCAGTGATAAGACAGGGGTCGCCGGAAACACCATATATTTT
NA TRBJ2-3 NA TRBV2 CASSADSHPYF TGTGCCAGCAGTGCCGACAGTCACCCGTATTTT
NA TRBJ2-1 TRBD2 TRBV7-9 CASSLAGGIGEQFF TGTGCCAGCAGCTTAGCGGGGGGGATAGGTGAGCAGTTCTTC
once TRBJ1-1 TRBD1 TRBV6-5 CASTSLQGAEAFF TGTGCCAGCACCTCACTACAGGGGGCTGAAGCTTTCTTT
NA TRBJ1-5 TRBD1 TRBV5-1 CASSWDGQGYQPQHF TGCGCCAGCAGCTGGGACGGACAGGGATATCAGCCCCAGCATTTT
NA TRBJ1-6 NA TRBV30 CAWDLGGGNSPLHF TGTGCCTGGGACCTCGGGGGGGGTAATTCACCCCTCCACTTT
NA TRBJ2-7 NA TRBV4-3 CASSQDTSYEQYF TGCGCCAGCAGCCAAGATACCAGCTACGAGCAGTACTTC
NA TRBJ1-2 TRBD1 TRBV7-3 CASSLTTGEGYTF TGTGCCAGCAGCTTAACTACAGGGGAGGGCTACACCTTC
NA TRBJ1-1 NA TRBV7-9 CASSFYSTEAFF TGTGCCAGCAGCTTCTATAGCACTGAAGCTTTCTTT
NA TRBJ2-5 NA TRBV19 CASSPGQGGETQYF TGTGCCAGTAGCCCTGGCCAGGGCGGAGAGACCCAGTACTTC
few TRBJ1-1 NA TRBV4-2 CASSQVRGGTEAFF TGTGCCAGCAGCCAAGTTCGAGGTGGCACTGAAGCTTTCTTT
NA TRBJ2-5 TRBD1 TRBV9 CASSPLTGQGEEETQYF TGTGCCAGCAGCCCCCTCACGGGACAGGGGGAAGAAGAGACCCAGTACTTC
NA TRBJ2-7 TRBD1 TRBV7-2 CASSGQGDYEQYF TGTGCCAGTTCCGGACAGGGTGACTACGAGCAGTACTTC
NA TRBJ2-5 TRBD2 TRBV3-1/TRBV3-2 CASSQAGGQETQYF TGTGCCAGCAGCCAAGCGGGGGGGCAGGAGACCCAGTACTTC
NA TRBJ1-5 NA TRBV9 CASSVAAAGQPQHF TGTGCCAGCAGCGTAGCGGCGGCCGGTCAGCCCCAGCATTTT
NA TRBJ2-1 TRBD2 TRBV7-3 CASSSGLAGSNEQFF TGTGCCAGCAGCTCGGGACTAGCGGGGAGCAATGAGCAGTTCTTC
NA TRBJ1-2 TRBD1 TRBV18 CASSKPSPTQTGMDGYTF TGTGCCAGCTCAAAACCCTCTCCAACCCAGACAGGGATGGATGGCTACACCTTC
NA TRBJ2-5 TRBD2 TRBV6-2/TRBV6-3 CASSPAGLAGRGQETQYF TGTGCCAGCAGCCCCGCGGGACTAGCGGGGCGGGGTCAAGAGACCCAGTACTTC
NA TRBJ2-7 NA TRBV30 CAWPDTTYEQYF TGTGCCTGGCCAGACACCACCTACGAGCAGTACTTC
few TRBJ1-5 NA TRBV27 CASSSLGRGPGEPQHF TGTGCCAGCAGTTCCCTGGGGAGGGGCCCTGGAGAGCCCCAGCATTTT
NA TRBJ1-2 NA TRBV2 CASSVDGQRNYGYTF TGTGCCAGCAGTGTCGACGGACAGCGAAACTATGGCTACACCTTC
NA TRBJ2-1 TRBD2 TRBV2 CASRRLASGGANEQFF TGTGCCAGCCGACGACTGGCTAGCGGGGGGGCCAATGAGCAGTTCTTC
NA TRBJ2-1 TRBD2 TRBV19 CASSTSGDYYNEQFF TGTGCCAGTAGTACTAGCGGGGACTACTACAATGAGCAGTTCTTC
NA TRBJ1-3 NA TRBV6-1 CASSGATVGNTIYF TGTGCCAGCAGTGGAGCGACAGTAGGAAACACCATATATTTT
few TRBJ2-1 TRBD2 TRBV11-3 CASSIMPWGGSSYNEQFF TGTGCCAGCAGCATCATGCCCTGGGGGGGGAGCTCCTACAATGAGCAGTTCTTC
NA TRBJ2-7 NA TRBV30 CAWSQVSPGRGSGEQYF TGTGCCTGGAGTCAAGTTAGTCCGGGGCGGGGATCGGGGGAGCAGTACTTC
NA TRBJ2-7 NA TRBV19 CASSKGATTEQYF TGTGCCAGTAGTAAGGGCGCGACTACCGAGCAGTACTTC